This T cell receptor beta chain was observed in a study of CD8 T cells in Susac syndrome. This CDR3 is 14 amino acids long. The V and J ends lost 7 bases and 0 bases, in that order; junction bases with no gene match: 6. The germline gives CDR1 SQVTM, CDR2 ANQGSEA. It was with random hexamers that roughly 0.5 to 1 ug RNA was reverse transcribed. One entry per CDR3 protein results from TCRdb running MiXCR on the immunoSEQ multiplex PCR reads. The profile shows roughly 250,000 distinct CDR3 sequences, 96% of them singletons. This clonotype was found once. This receptor was obtained from a human donor with Susac syndrome. The chain links TRBV29-1 to TRBJ2-3, with 8 bases lining up with TRBD2. The sample consisted of CD4+ T cells from PBMCs. The CDR3 sequence is CSARLAWSTDTQYF. CDR3 nucleotides: TGCAGCGCGCGACTAGCGTGGAGCACAGATACGCAGTATTTT.